This T cell receptor beta chain was observed in a study of T-cell memory formation after mild COVID-19. TCRdb reprocessed the 5' RACE reads with MiXCR, giving one entry per CDR3 protein. The sample has more than 450,000 distinct CDR3 sequences; around 17% are singletons. V lost 1 base to trimming and J lost 3 bases, with 10 bases between them. Germline V gives CDR1 SEHNR, CDR2 FQNEAQ (reference sequence). The CDR3 is 15 amino acids. The chain joins TRBV7-9 to TRBJ1-5; TRBD1 is a possible D gene (5 bases). This receptor was taken from an adult woman who had mild COVID-19 (a few samples of this study predate the infection). Cell type and time point are not known. The sequenced sample consisted of PBMCs or a T cell subset sorted from them (not recorded which). CDR3 residues: CASSLGGAVNQPQHF. The CDR3 DNA is TGTGCCAGCAGCTTAGGGGGCGCCGTCAATCAGCCCCAGCATTTT.